The sequence of this T cell receptor (beta chain) was determined in a study of beta chain features in type 1 diabetes. V was trimmed by 4 bases and J by 6 bases, leaving 13 bases between them. The CDR3 consists of 13 residues. The germline CDR1 and CDR2 sequences are SGDLS and YYNGEE. This clone was observed a handful of times. Its antigen is as yet unknown. Expressed TCRB transcripts got sequenced, as all isolated RNA was reverse transcribed. Sequenced by immunoSEQ multiplex PCR; TCRdb stores in-frame clones only, minus some. There are approximately 250,000 clones in the sample; around 25% occur only once, and 0.012% lies in the top ten. Study-level findings and limits: Researchers reported that naive, central memory and Treg TCRB repertoires appeared more similar in patients than in healthy donors. In every one of the four CD4+ subsets, TCRB CDR3s were moderately but significantly shorter in Type 1 diabetes patients. cDNA-based reads could over-represent cells with high TCR expression.

The source material was naive CD4+ T cells from blood. This chain connects TRBV9 to TRBJ1-1; D not resolved. The sequence was collected from a young woman with type 1 diabetes. CDR3: CASSIGGGAEAFF. The CDR3 coding sequence is TGTGCCAGCAGCATCGGAGGTGGAGCTGAAGCTTTCTTT.